The 7 T cell receptor beta chains below all came from one sample that was sequenced in a study of regulatory T cells in long-lasting Graves disease. The time point: newly diagnosed GD, antithyroid drugs for less than 3 months. PBMC RNA was the source of the TCR library. To make TCR beta libraries, researchers used iRepertoire HTBI primers and Arm-PCR of CDR3 regions. TCRdb called the multiplex PCR reads again in MiXCR, with one record for every CDR3 protein. This table holds under 500,000 distinct CDR3 sequences, roughly 17% found once. The sample was also reused in another study, on T cells in Graves' hyperthyroidism and ophthalmopathy.

This material consisted of peripheral blood mononuclear cells (PBMCs), taken at new diagnosis, from a patient treated with antithyroid drugs. These receptors were taken from a young woman with Graves disease.

This clonotype has at least ten counts. The CDR3: CSVEDSLATIDTQYF. CDR3 sequence (DNA): TGCAGCGTTGAAGATTCGCTAGCAACGATTGATACGCAGTATTTT. This chain connects TRBV29-1 to TRBJ2-3; D perhaps matches TRBD2 (5 bases). Per germline, CDR1 SQVTM and CDR2 ANQGSEA. This CDR3 has 15 residues. Trimming left V 0 bases short and J 6 bases short, with 16 bases between.

The chain has TRBV6-1 and TRBJ2-2; D is possibly TRBD2 (5 bases). The V gene lost 5 bases and the J gene lost 5 bases, with 12 bases spanning the gap. The CDR3 contains 14 residues. CDR1 is MNHNS, CDR2 SASEGT, per germline. The CDR3 DNA sequence: TGTGCCAGCAGTCCCCGGGGTAAAACCGGGGAGCTGTTTTTT. It is translated as CASSPRGKTGELFF.

The chain's CDR3 is CASGRESNQPQHF. DNA for the CDR3: TGTGCCAGCGGACGCGAAAGCAATCAGCCCCAGCATTTT. The V and J genes are TRBV5-5 and TRBJ1-5; unclear D gene. V lost 7 bases, J lost 1 base, and 9 bases lay in between. This CDR3 has 13 amino acids. From germline, CDR1 is SGHKS and CDR2 YYEKEE (reference sequence).

This clonotype was recorded many times. V usage is TRBV2 and J usage is TRBJ1-5, with 9 nucleotides matching TRBD1. The CDR3 consists of 16 residues. Germline V gene lookup returns CDR1 SNHLY and CDR2 FYNNEI. V shed 6 bases and J 4 bases; nucleotides not matched to a gene: 10. CDR3 DNA sequence: TGTGCCAGCAGGGGTACAGGGGGCGTAGGAAATCAGCCCCAGCATTTT. Translation: CASRGTGGVGNQPQHF.

The chain carries TRBV5-1 and TRBJ1-3; no reliable D call. CDR3 size: 15 residues. Trimming removed 1 base from V and 11 bases from J, with 19 bases in between. Germline V gene data show CDR1 as SGHRS and CDR2 as YFSETQ. In DNA form, the CDR3 reads TGCGCCAGCAGCTTGAACCCGGCAGGCCCCGGTGCCATATATTTT. Its translation is CASSLNPAGPGAIYF.

This clonotype has more than one count but fewer than ten. Germline and junction disagree at one end, which may indicate a read error. The V call is TRBV7-2, the J call TRBJ1-2, with TRBD1 identical over 7 bases. From germline, CDR1 is SGHTA and CDR2 FQGNSA. This CDR3 has 15 residues. CDR3 sequence: CASSLGARGNYGSTF. The DNA of the CDR3 is TGTGCCAGCAGCTTAGGCGCCAGGGGGAACTATGGCTCCACCTTC. The complete variable domain, with remaining parts taken from reference TRBV7-2 and TRBJ1-2, reads GAGVSQSPSNKVTEKGKDVELRCDPISGHTALYWYRQSLGQGLEFLIYFQGNSAPDKSGLPSDRFSAERTGGSVSTLTIQRTQQEDSAVYLCASSLGARGNYGSTFGSGTRLTVV.

For this clonotype: This may arise from a read error, as a much more abundant clone is one base away. The chain couples TRBV5-1 to TRBJ2-7, with 14 nucleotides matching TRBD2. V lost 1 base to trimming and J lost 7 bases; unmatched junction nucleotides: 10. Germline V gene data show CDR1 as SGHRS and CDR2 as YFSETQ. This CDR3 contains 17 residues. The DNA for the CDR3 is TGCGCCAGCAGCTTGTCGGTGGGACTAGCGGGAGAGAGTGAGCAGTACTTC. Protein sequence: CASSLSVGLAGESEQYF.